These 2 T cell receptor beta chains share one sample of origin, sequenced in a study of blood T cell repertoires in COVID-19. Some clones are missing from TCRdb's copy, which holds only in-frame ones; the method was immunoSEQ multiplex PCR. The data show some 260,000 clones, just over 90% seen once. Sequencing used PBMCs or T cells enriched from blood (not recorded which). The receptors derive from a woman between 18 and 29 years old who had recovered from COVID-19.

V usage is TRBV18 and J usage is TRBJ1-2, with D perhaps TRBD1 (6 bases). The CDR3 is 13 amino acids. Between the trimmed V and J ends, which lost 3 bases and 7 bases, there was a span of 12 bases. Per germline, CDR1 KGHSH and CDR2 LQKENI. CDR3 sequence reads: CASSPDRMIGYTF. In DNA form, the CDR3 reads TGTGCCAGCTCACCTGACAGGATGATTGGCTACACCTTC. Full variable domain (missing parts from reference TRBV18 and TRBJ1-2): NAGVMQNPRHLVRRRGQEARLRCSPMKGHSHVYWYRQLPEEGLKFMVYLQKENIIDESGMPKERFSAEFPKEGPSILRIQQVVRGDSAAYFCASSPDRMIGYTFGSGTRLTVV.

The CDR3 nucleotides are TGTGCCAGCAGCCACCTCGGACAGGGATTACTTGGCTACACCTTC. Translation gives CASSHLGQGLLGYTF. The chain is built from TRBV14 and TRBJ1-2, with 8 nucleotides matching TRBD1. The CDR3 is made up of 15 amino acids. The V segment lost 3 bases and the J segment 7 bases; nucleotides outside the gene matches: 10. The V gene's germline CDR1 is SGHDN and CDR2 FVKESK. Full variable domain (rest looked up from reference TRBV14 and TRBJ1-2): EAGVTQFPSHSVIEKGQTVTLRCDPISGHDNLYWYRRVMGKEIKFLLHFVKESKQDESGMPNNRFLAERTGGTYSTLKVQPAELEDSGVYFCASSHLGQGLLGYTFGSGTRLTVV.